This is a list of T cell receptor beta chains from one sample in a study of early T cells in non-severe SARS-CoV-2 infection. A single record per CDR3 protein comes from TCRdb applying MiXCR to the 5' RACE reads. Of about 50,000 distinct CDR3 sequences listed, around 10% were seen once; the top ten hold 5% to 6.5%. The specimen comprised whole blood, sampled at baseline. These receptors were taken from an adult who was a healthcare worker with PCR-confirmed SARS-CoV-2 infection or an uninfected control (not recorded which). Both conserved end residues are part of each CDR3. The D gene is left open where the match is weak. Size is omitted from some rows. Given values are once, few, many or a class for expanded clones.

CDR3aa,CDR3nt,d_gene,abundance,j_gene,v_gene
CASSESPTGLSTGELFF,TGCGCCAGCAGTGAATCCCCGACAGGGTTGAGCACCGGGGAGCTGTTTTTT,TRBD1,NA,TRBJ2-2,TRBV10-1
CASSVVPDMNTEAFF,TGTGCCAGCAGCGTAGTTCCAGATATGAACACTGAAGCTTTCTTT,NA,few,TRBJ1-1,TRBV9
CASSYGYTEAFF,TGTGCCAGCAGTTACGGGTACACTGAAGCTTTCTTT,NA,few,TRBJ1-1,TRBV28
CASSLGRADTEAFF,TGTGCCAGCAGCTTAGGGCGGGCGGACACTGAAGCTTTCTTT,NA,NA,TRBJ1-1,TRBV11-2
CASSVESGTNEQFF,TGTGCCAGCAGCGTAGAATCAGGGACTAATGAGCAGTTCTTC,NA,few,TRBJ2-1,TRBV9
CASSYDGAGETQYF,TGCGCCAGCAGCTATGACGGTGCGGGGGAGACCCAGTACTTC,NA,NA,TRBJ2-5,TRBV5-1
CASSRQAPGELFF,TGTGCCAGCAGTCGACAGGCCCCCGGGGAGCTGTTTTTT,NA,many,TRBJ2-2,TRBV12-3/TRBV12-4
CASSRDKNTGELFF,TGTGCCAGCAGCCGGGACAAAAACACCGGGGAGCTGTTTTTT,NA,NA,TRBJ2-2,TRBV7-3
CASSPRTSGIQETQYF,TGTGCCAGCAGTCCCCGGACTAGCGGTATACAAGAGACCCAGTACTTC,TRBD2,NA,TRBJ2-5,TRBV12-3/TRBV12-4
CASSNRGGRTGELFF,TGTGCCAGCAGTAACCGCGGGGGGCGCACCGGGGAGCTGTTTTTT,TRBD2,NA,TRBJ2-2,TRBV2
CASSHGGEKLFF,TGTGCCAGCAGCCATGGGGGGGAAAAACTGTTTTTT,NA,many,TRBJ1-4,TRBV3-1
CASSIDGDTGELFF,TGTGCCAGCTCAATAGACGGGGACACCGGGGAGCTGTTTTTT,NA,NA,TRBJ2-2,TRBV18
CASSYSAGKDGYTF,TGTGCCAGCAGTTACTCGGCGGGGAAGGATGGCTACACCTTC,NA,many,TRBJ1-2,TRBV6-2/TRBV6-3
CATPGGPNGQGIDQPQHF,TGTGCCACTCCGGGAGGCCCTAACGGACAGGGAATAGATCAGCCCCAGCATTTT,TRBD1,many,TRBJ1-5,TRBV7-2